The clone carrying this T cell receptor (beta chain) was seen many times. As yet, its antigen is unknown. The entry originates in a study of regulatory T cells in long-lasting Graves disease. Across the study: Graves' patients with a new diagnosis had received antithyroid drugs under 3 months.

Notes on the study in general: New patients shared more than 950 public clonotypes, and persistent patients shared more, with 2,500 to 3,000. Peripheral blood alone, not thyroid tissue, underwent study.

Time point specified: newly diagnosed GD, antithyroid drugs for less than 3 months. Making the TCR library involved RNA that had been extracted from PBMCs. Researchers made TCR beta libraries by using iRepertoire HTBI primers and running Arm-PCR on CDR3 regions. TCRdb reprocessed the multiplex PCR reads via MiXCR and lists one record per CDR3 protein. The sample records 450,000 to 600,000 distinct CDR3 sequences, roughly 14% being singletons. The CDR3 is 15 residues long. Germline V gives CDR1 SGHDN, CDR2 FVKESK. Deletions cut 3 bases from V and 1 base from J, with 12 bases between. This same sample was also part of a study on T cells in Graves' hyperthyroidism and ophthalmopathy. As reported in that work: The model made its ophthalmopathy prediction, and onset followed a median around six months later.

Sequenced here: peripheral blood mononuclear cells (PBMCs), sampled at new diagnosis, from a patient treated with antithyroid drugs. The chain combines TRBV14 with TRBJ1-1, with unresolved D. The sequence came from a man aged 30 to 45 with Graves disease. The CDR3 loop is CASSQEGFENTEAFF. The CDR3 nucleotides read TGTGCCAGCAGCCAGGAGGGTTTCGAGAACACTGAAGCTTTCTTT.